Listed below are T cell receptor beta chains from one sample, sequenced in a study of T cell responses to AZD1222 COVID-19 vaccine. TCRdb's table, derived via immunoSEQ multiplex PCR, lists solely in-frame clones and lacks some. Of about 100,000 clones in the sample, roughly nine tenths were seen once. This sample comprised peripheral blood, obtained on day 0 of AZD1222 vaccination. Receptors were obtained from an adult in good health. The CDR3 runs from the conserved cysteine through the conserved F or W. Each record gives: J gene, D gene, V gene, clone size, CDR3 protein, CDR3 DNA. A D gene is named only where the DNA matches it firmly. Clone size appears in some rows only: once, few, many, or a class for an expanded clone.

TRBJ2-1 | TRBD2 | TRBV27 | NA | CASSSSRLAGANEQFF | TGTGCCAGCAGTTCCTCCCGACTAGCGGGAGCCAATGAGCAGTTCTTC
TRBJ2-1 | TRBD2 | TRBV2 | NA | CASSDSGGTNEQFF | TGTGCCAGCAGTGATAGCGGGGGTACCAATGAGCAGTTCTTC
TRBJ2-2 | NA | TRBV12-5 | NA | CASGLPRIGELFF | TGTGCTAGTGGTTTGCCCCGTATCGGGGAGCTGTTTTTT
TRBJ1-2 | NA | TRBV9 | NA | CASSVSGSGYTF | TGTGCCAGCAGCGTTTCCGGGAGTGGCTACACCTTC
TRBJ2-3 | NA | TRBV9 | NA | CASSPQADTQYF | TGTGCCAGCAGCCCCCAAGCAGATACGCAGTATTTT
TRBJ1-2 | NA | TRBV7-2 | NA | CASSQFRDTMSYGYTF | TGTGCCAGCAGCCAATTCCGGGACACCATGTCCTATGGCTACACCTTC
TRBJ2-3 | NA | TRBV4-2 | NA | CASSQDGPTDTQYF | TGTGCCAGCAGCCAAGATGGACCCACAGATACGCAGTATTTT
TRBJ1-1 | NA | TRBV6-6 | NA | CASSHSVGAEAFF | TGTGCCAGCAGCCACAGCGTAGGGGCTGAAGCTTTCTTT
TRBJ2-3 | NA | TRBV28 | once | CASSRRQVDGSARTDTQYF | TGTGCCAGCAGCCGCCGCCAAGTTGATGGGTCAGCCCGCACAGATACGCAGTATTTT
TRBJ2-1 | NA | TRBV28 | once | CASSTRQGGTYNEQFF | TGTGCCAGCAGTACCAGACAGGGAGGCACCTACAATGAGCAGTTCTTC
TRBJ1-2 | NA | TRBV6-5 | NA | CASSYSGNYGYTF | TGTGCCAGCAGTTACTCCGGCAACTATGGCTACACCTTC
TRBJ1-2 | NA | TRBV19 | NA | CASSIGQGYGYTF | TGTGCCAGTAGTATAGGGCAGGGATATGGCTACACCTTC
TRBJ2-1 | NA | TRBV7-2 | NA | CASSLGAARRDNEQFF | TGTGCCAGCAGCTTAGGAGCGGCTAGGCGGGACAATGAGCAGTTCTTC
TRBJ1-2 | NA | TRBV3-1/TRBV3-2 | NA | CASSQEAGVYNYGYTF | TGTGCCAGCAGCCAAGAGGCAGGGGTGTATAACTATGGCTACACCTTC
TRBJ2-2 | NA | TRBV27 | NA | CASSPGRPTGELFF | TGTGCCAGCAGCCCGGGGCGACCGACAGGGGAGCTGTTTTTT
TRBJ1-6 | NA | TRBV7-2 | few | CASSWQGNNSPLHF | TGTGCCAGCAGCTGGCAGGGAAATAATTCACCCCTCCACTTT
TRBJ2-1 | NA | TRBV19 | NA | CASSNLALNAYNEQFF | TGTGCCAGTAGTAACCTAGCGCTTAACGCCTACAATGAGCAGTTCTTC
TRBJ2-3 | NA | TRBV7-9 | NA | CASSPAGLGTDTQYF | TGTGCCAGCAGCCCCGCTGGGCTGGGCACAGATACGCAGTATTTT
TRBJ2-3 | NA | TRBV28 | NA | CASSLGTDTQYF | TGTGCCAGCAGTTTAGGGACAGATACGCAGTATTTT
TRBJ1-3 | TRBD1 | TRBV18 | NA | CASSLGTGGNTIYF | TGTGCCAGCTCACTCGGGACAGGGGGAAACACCATATATTTT
TRBJ1-1 | NA | TRBV6-2/TRBV6-3 | NA | CASSYSKSTEAFF | TGTGCCAGCAGTTACTCGAAATCCACAGAAGCTTTCTTT
TRBJ2-1 | TRBD2 | TRBV19 | NA | CASNLGLAGLGNEQFF | TGTGCCAGTAACCTGGGACTAGCGGGGTTGGGTAATGAGCAGTTCTTC
TRBJ1-5 | NA | TRBV15 | once | CATSLGRMNQPQHF | TGTGCCACCAGTCTGGGACGGATGAATCAGCCCCAGCATTTT
TRBJ1-1 | TRBD1 | TRBV4-1 | once | CASSPGQGTMNTEAFF | TGCGCCAGCAGCCCCGGACAGGGGACTATGAACACTGAAGCTTTCTTT
TRBJ2-7 | NA | TRBV11-2 | NA | CASSSYPGGQSYEQYF | TGTGCCAGCAGCTCATACCCCGGGGGACAAAGCTACGAGCAGTACTTC
TRBJ1-1 | TRBD1 | TRBV30 | NA | CAWGGQGIPNTEAFF | TGTGCCTGGGGGGGACAGGGGATTCCGAACACTGAAGCTTTCTTT